This T cell receptor beta chain comes out of a study of beta chain features in type 1 diabetes. Study-level background: Cell yields, gender and age were comparable in patients and healthy donors.

The germline gives CDR1 SNHLY, CDR2 FYNNEI. V shed 6 bases and J shed 2 bases, with 9 bases lying between them. This CDR3 contains 13 residues. Expressed TCRB transcripts were sequenced because the entire RNA isolate underwent reverse transcription. Profiling relied on immunoSEQ multiplex PCR, and the TCRdb table lists in-frame clones only, not all of them. The data show 250,000 to 350,000 clones, 12% to 15% seen once. Input material: central memory CD4+ T cells from blood. This receptor was obtained from a man younger than 40 in good health. The J gene is TRBJ2-3, the V gene TRBV2; D gene unclear. CDR3 sequence: CASSQMSTDTQYF. The CDR3 nucleotides are TGTGCCAGCAGCCAGATGTCCACAGATACGCAGTATTTT.